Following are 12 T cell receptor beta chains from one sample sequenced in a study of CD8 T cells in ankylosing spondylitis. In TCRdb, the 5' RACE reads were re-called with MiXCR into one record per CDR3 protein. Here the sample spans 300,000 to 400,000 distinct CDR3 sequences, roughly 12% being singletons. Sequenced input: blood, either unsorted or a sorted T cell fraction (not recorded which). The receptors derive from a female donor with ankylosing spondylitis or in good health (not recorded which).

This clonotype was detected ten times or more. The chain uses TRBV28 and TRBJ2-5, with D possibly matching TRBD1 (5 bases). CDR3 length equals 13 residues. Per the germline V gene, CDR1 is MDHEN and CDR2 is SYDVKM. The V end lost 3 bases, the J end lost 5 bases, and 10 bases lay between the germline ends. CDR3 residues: CASSFPGMETQYF. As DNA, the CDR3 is TGTGCCAGCAGTTTTCCAGGGATGGAGACCCAGTACTTC.

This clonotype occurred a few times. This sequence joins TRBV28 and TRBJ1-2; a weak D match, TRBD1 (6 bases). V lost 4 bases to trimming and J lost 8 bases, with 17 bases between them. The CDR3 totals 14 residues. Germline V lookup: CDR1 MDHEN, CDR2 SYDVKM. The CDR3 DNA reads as TGTGCCAGCAGTTCTCCGGGGGGCGGGGCGGGCTACACCTTC. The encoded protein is CASSSPGGGAGYTF.

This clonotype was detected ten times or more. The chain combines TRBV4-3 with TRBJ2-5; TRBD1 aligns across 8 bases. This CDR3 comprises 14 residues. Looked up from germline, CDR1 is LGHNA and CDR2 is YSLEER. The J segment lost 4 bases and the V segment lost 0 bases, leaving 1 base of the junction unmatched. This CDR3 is CASSQDQGAETQYF. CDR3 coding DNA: TGCGCCAGCAGCCAAGATCAGGGGGCAGAGACCCAGTACTTC.

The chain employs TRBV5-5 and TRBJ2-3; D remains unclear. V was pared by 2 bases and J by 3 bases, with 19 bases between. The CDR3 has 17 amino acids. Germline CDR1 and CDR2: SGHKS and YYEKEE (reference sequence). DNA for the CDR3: TGTGCCAGCAGCTTAGACCTGCTGATGATGGGAACAGATACGCAGTATTTT. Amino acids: CASSLDLLMMGTDTQYF.

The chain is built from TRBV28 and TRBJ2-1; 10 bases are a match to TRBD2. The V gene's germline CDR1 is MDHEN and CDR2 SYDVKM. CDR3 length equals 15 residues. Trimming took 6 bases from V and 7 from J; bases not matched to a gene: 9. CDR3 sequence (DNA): TGTGCCAGCAGCTTACCGGGACTAGCGAGGAATGAGCAGTTCTTC. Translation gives CASSLPGLARNEQFF. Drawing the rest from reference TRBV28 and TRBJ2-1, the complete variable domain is DVKVTQSSRYLVKRTGEKVFLECVQDMDHENMFWYRQDPGLGLRLIYFSYDVKMKEKGDIPEGYSVSREKKERFSLILESASTNQTSMYLCASSLPGLARNEQFFGPGTRLTVL.

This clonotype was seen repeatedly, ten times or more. CDR3 DNA: TGCGCCAGCAGCTTGGAAGGGCACAATGAGCAGTTCTTC. Protein sequence: CASSLEGHNEQFF. The chain recombines TRBV5-1 with TRBJ2-1, with D unresolved. The CDR3 covers 13 residues. Trimming shortened V by 0 bases and J by 5 bases, and 6 bases separated the two germline ends. Looked up from germline, CDR1 is SGHRS and CDR2 is YFSETQ.

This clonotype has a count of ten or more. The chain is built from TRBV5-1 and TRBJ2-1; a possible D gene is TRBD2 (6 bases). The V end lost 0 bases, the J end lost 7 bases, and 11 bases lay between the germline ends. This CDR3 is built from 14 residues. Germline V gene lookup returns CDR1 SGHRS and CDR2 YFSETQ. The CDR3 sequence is CASSLALEGNEQFF. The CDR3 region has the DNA TGCGCCAGCAGCTTGGCCTTGGAGGGGAATGAGCAGTTCTTC.

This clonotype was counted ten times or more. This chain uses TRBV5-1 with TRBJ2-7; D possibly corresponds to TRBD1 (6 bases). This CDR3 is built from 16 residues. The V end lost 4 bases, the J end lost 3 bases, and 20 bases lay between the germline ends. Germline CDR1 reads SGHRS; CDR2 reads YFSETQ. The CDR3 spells CASSPGTLKVSYEQYF. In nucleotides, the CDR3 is TGCGCCAGCAGCCCCGGGACACTCAAGGTGAGCTACGAGCAGTACTTC.

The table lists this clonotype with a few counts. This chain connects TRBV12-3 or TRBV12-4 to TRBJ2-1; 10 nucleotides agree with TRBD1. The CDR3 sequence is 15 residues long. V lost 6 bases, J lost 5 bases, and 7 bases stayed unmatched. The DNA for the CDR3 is TGTGCCAGCAGCCAAGGACAGGGGGGGAACAATGAGCAGTTCTTC. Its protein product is CASSQGQGGNNEQFF.

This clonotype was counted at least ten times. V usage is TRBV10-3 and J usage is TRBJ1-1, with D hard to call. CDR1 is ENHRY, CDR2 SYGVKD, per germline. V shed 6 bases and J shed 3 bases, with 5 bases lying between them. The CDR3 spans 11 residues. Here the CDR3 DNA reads TGTGCCATCAGGGCGGACACTGAAGCTTTCTTT. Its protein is CAIRADTEAFF.

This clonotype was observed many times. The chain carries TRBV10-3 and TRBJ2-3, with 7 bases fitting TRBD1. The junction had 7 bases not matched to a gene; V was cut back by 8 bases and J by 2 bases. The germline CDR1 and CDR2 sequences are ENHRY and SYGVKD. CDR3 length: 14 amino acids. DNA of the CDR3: TGTGCCATCCGAAGACAGGGCCCCACAGATACGCAGTATTTT. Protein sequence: CAIRRQGPTDTQYF.

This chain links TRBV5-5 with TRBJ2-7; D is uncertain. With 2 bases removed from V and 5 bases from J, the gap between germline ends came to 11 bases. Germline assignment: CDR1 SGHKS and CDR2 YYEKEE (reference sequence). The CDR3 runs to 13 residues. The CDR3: CASSFGPQDEQYF. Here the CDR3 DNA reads TGTGCCAGCAGCTTTGGACCCCAAGACGAGCAGTACTTC.